Below, 12 T cell receptor beta chains from the same sample are listed, as sequenced in a study of T-cell reconstitution after alpha-beta-depleted transplantation in children. It was with unique molecular identifiers that the TCRbeta library was prepared. Via MiXCR, TCRdb re-called the PCR reads, giving one row per CDR3 protein. The sample carries 670,000 or so distinct CDR3 sequences, over 10% recorded once. Sample: PBMCs, taken before TCRalphabeta/CD19-depleted stem cell transplant. The receptor source for this set is a girl aged 2 to 10 with congenital amegakaryocytic thrombocytopenia, due to receive a stem cell transplant.

This clonotype was counted many times. The CDR3 DNA reads TGTGCCAGCAGCGAACTAAACAACGGCAATGAGCAGTTCTTC. Its translation is CASSELNNGNEQFF. J is TRBJ2-1 and V is TRBV7-9, with unresolved D. The germline CDR1 and CDR2 sequences are SEHNR and FQNEAQ (reference sequence). The CDR3 contains 14 residues. Trimming shortened V by 5 bases and J by 6 bases, and 14 bases separated the two germline ends.

This clonotype appeared a few times. The chain recombines TRBV24-1 with TRBJ2-1; the D is unclear. V lost 0 bases to trimming and J lost 4 bases, with 6 bases between them. This CDR3 has 14 residues. The germline V gene has CDR1 KGHDR and CDR2 SFDVKD. The CDR3 region has the DNA TGTGCCACCAGTGATTTGAACAGTTACAATGAGCAGTTCTTC. Translated: CATSDLNSYNEQFF.

In this sample, this clonotype turned up many times. This chain joins TRBV5-1 and TRBJ1-1, with D perhaps TRBD1 (5 bases). The CDR3 length is 14 residues. CDR1 is SGHRS and CDR2 is YFSETQ in the germline V gene. The V end lost 2 bases, the J end lost 0 bases, and 8 bases lay between the germline ends. CDR3 residues: CASSFVGVNTEAFF. CDR3 nucleotide sequence: TGCGCCAGCAGCTTCGTGGGGGTGAACACTGAAGCTTTCTTT. The variable domain in full, completed from reference TRBV5-1 and TRBJ1-1, reads KAGVTQTPRYLIKTRGQQVTLSCSPISGHRSVSWYQQTPGQGLQFLFEYFSETQRNKGNFPGRFSGRQFSNSRSEMNVSTLELGDSALYLCASSFVGVNTEAFFGQGTRLTVV.

There are many counts of this clonotype. The chain uses TRBV29-1 and TRBJ1-1, with D possibly TRBD1 on 5 matching bases. Germline V gene lookup returns CDR1 SQVTM and CDR2 ANQGSEA. Trimming stripped 3 bases from V and 5 bases from J, with 13 bases between. This CDR3 is 13 amino acids long. CDR3 DNA sequence: TGCAGCGTTGATACCGCCTGGGGGACTGAAGCTTTCTTT. It yields the protein CSVDTAWGTEAFF.

Ten or more counts support this clonotype. The rearrangement joins TRBV5-1 to TRBJ2-1; no firm D call. The CDR3 is 12 amino acids. V was shortened by 5 bases and J by 9 bases, with 12 bases between the two germline ends. Germline V gives CDR1 SGHRS, CDR2 YFSETQ. CDR3 region: CASRISRAEQFF. CDR3 nucleotide sequence: TGCGCCAGCAGGATCAGTAGGGCTGAGCAGTTCTTC.

This chain uses TRBV6-1 with TRBJ1-2, with D possibly TRBD1 on 5 matching bases. V was trimmed by 5 bases and J by 3 bases, leaving 22 bases between them. CDR1 and CDR2 from the germline V gene are MNHNS and SASEGT. The CDR3 spans 17 residues. CDR3 DNA sequence: TGTGCCAGCAGTACCAGACAGAGGAAAGCAACGGACTATGGCTACACCTTC. Translated: CASSTRQRKATDYGYTF.

The sample holds many counts of this clonotype. The chain joins TRBV28 to TRBJ2-7; the match to TRBD1 covers 10 bases. The junction had 6 bases not matched to a gene; V was cut back by 5 bases and J by 2 bases. The CDR3 contains 15 residues. Germline loops: CDR1 MDHEN, CDR2 SYDVKM. The CDR3 loop is CASSTPGTGAYEQYF. The CDR3 DNA reads as TGTGCCAGCAGTACACCCGGGACAGGGGCCTACGAGCAGTACTTC.

This clonotype was picked up many times. The rearrangement uses TRBV7-9 and TRBJ2-1; 9 nucleotides line up with TRBD2. The CDR3 covers 15 residues. J lost 6 bases, V lost 2 bases, and 5 bases had no gene match. In germline, CDR1 is SEHNR, CDR2 FQNEAQ (reference sequence). The CDR3 coding sequence is TGTGCCAGCAGCTTACTAGCGGGACGCCCCAATGAGCAGTTCTTC. Protein sequence: CASSLLAGRPNEQFF.

The table lists this clonotype with a few counts. V gene TRBV4-2 combines with J gene TRBJ2-7; 7 bases match TRBD2. CDR1 LGHNA and CDR2 YNFKEQ come from the germline V gene. The CDR3 covers 15 residues. V gave up 1 base and J gave up 1 base; unmatched junction bases: 4. The CDR3 spells CASSQVASGSYEQYF. DNA for the CDR3: TGTGCCAGCAGCCAAGTGGCTAGCGGTTCCTACGAGCAGTACTTC.

The rearrangement links TRBV12-3 or TRBV12-4 to TRBJ2-3; 9 bases align to TRBD2. The CDR3 consists of 16 residues. The J segment lost 8 bases and the V segment lost 1 base, leaving 10 bases of the junction unmatched. The CDR3 DNA sequence: TGTGCCAGCAGTTTAGAGAGACTAGCGGATTATGCTACGCAGTATTTT. This sequence encodes CASSLERLADYATQYF.

The rearrangement links TRBV20-1 to TRBJ2-7; possible D gene TRBD1, 5 bases. With 1 base removed from V and 5 bases from J, the gap between germline ends came to 12 bases. CDR3 size: 13 residues. The germline CDR1 and CDR2 sequences are DFQATT and SNEGSKA (reference sequence). The CDR3 DNA follows: TGCAGTGCTAGAGCGGACATTCCCAACGAGCAGTACTTC. Translating it yields CSARADIPNEQYF.

This clonotype was seen ten or more times. The chain's CDR3 is CSVRGGGTYEQYF. For the CDR3, the DNA is TGCAGCGTTCGGGGCGGGGGAACCTACGAGCAGTACTTC. The rearrangement joins TRBV29-1 to TRBJ2-7, with TRBD2 identical over 7 bases. Germline CDR1 reads SQVTM; CDR2 reads ANQGSEA. The CDR3 extends over 13 amino acids. V lost 5 bases and J lost 2; bases outside the gene matches: 6.